A single sample gave rise to the 4 T cell receptor beta chains below, sequenced in a study of response to subunit inactivated influenza vaccine. Each CDR3 protein is one row after TCRdb ran MiXCR on the RT-PCR reads. The sample has some 800,000 distinct CDR3 sequences, around 20% seen once. Sequencing used PBMCs from blood, obtained less than 6 days after vaccination. These receptors were collected from a man aged 45 to 65 who received an inactivated influenza vaccine.

The gene calls are TRBV29-1 and TRBJ2-2; 10 nucleotides agree with TRBD2. The ends lost 4 bases at V and 6 bases at J; junction bases unmatched: 14. This CDR3 has 17 amino acids. CDR1 SQVTM and CDR2 ANQGSEA come from the germline V gene. The CDR3: CSVATSGTHRGAGELFF. The CDR3 region has the DNA TGCAGCGTTGCTACTAGCGGGACCCACCGGGGCGCCGGGGAGCTGTTTTTT.

This clonotype has only a few counts. The chain employs TRBV6-2 or TRBV6-3 and TRBJ2-7; 12 bases line up with TRBD1. CDR1 and CDR2 from the germline V gene are MNHEY and SVGEGT. This CDR3 comprises 16 residues. V lost 4 bases to trimming and J lost 5 bases; unmatched junction nucleotides: 9. The CDR3 spells CASSWETGTGGHEQYF. CDR3 nucleotides: TGTGCCAGCAGTTGGGAAACCGGGACAGGGGGCCACGAGCAGTACTTC.

J is TRBJ2-1 and V is TRBV28; D is uncertain. Trimming cost V 6 bases and J 0 bases, with 12 bases left between them. Per the germline V gene, CDR1 is MDHEN and CDR2 is SYDVKM. The CDR3 length is 15 residues. Here the CDR3 reads CASRDLSRSYNEQFF. In nucleotides, the CDR3 is TGTGCCAGCAGGGACCTATCGCGCTCCTACAATGAGCAGTTCTTC.

The J gene is TRBJ2-2, the V gene TRBV27; unclear D gene. Germline loops: CDR1 MNHEY, CDR2 SMNVEV (reference sequence). Trimming took 5 bases from V and 3 from J, leaving 7 bases between them. This CDR3 spans 13 amino acids. The CDR3 is CASSPSYTGELFF. The CDR3 bases are TGTGCCAGCAGTCCCAGCTACACCGGGGAGCTGTTTTTT.